This entry lists 31 T cell receptor beta chains sequenced from one sample in a study. Tregs were sorted as CD4+CD25+CD127-/low cells. MiXCR, applied by TCRdb to the 5' RACE reads, yields one record per CDR3 protein. The data hold about 10,000 distinct CDR3 sequences, with about 15% observed a single time. Specimen: Tregs sorted from blood. The source is a female donor with breast cancer.

This clonotype was seen many times. The chain joins TRBV12-3 or TRBV12-4 to TRBJ1-5; D is unclear. V gave up 3 bases and J gave up 7 bases, with 10 bases separating them. The CDR3 is 13 residues long. In nucleotides, the CDR3 is TGTGCCAGCAGTTTTCAGGCATCGCAGCCCCAGCATTTT. This encodes CASSFQASQPQHF.

This clonotype was counted many times. The CDR3 sequence: CASSLSLRRPFF. The CDR3 DNA sequence: TGTGCCAGCAGTTTATCGCTAAGGAGGCCGTTCTTC. V and J are TRBV28 and TRBJ2-1; weak D call: TRBD2 (5 bases). CDR1 and CDR2 (germline): MDHEN, SYDVKM. Trimming removed 1 base at V and 15 bases at J, with 13 bases between. The CDR3 runs 12 residues. The entire variable domain, with the rest obtained from reference TRBV28 and TRBJ2-1, is as follows: DVKVTQSSRYLVKRTGEKVFLECVQDMDHENMFWYRQDPGLGLRLIYFSYDVKMKEKGDIPEGYSVSREKKERFSLILESASTNQTSMYLCASSLSLRRPFFGPGTRLTVL.

This clonotype ranks as medium-sized. The rearrangement links TRBV6-5 to TRBJ2-7; D not resolved. V lost 2 bases, J lost 3 bases, and 8 bases lay in between. The CDR3 is 13 amino acids. Looked up from germline, CDR1 is MNHEY and CDR2 is SVGAGI. CDR3 coding DNA: TGTGCCAGCAGTTACCCTCCCGGCTACGAGCAGTACTTC. It codes for CASSYPPGYEQYF.

Of note for this clonotype: The limits of the CDR3 on the DNA are not certain, so only TCRdb's listed CDR3 is given. The chain joins TRBV6-1 to TRBJ2-2. The length of the CDR3 is 15 amino acids, counting both ends. Germline CDR1 MNHNS, CDR2 SASEGT. The CDR3 sequence: CASTPGVRTPGSCFF.

This clonotype is judged medium-sized. The V call is TRBV2, the J call TRBJ2-3; 14 nucleotides line up with TRBD2. V trimming: 7 bases; J trimming: 6 bases; junction bases outside the gene matches: 6. Germline V gene lookup returns CDR1 SNHLY and CDR2 FYNNEI. This CDR3 comprises 15 residues. CDR3 nucleotide sequence: TGTGCCAGCAACGAGGGACTAGCGGGAGCTGATACGCAGTATTTT. Protein sequence: CASNEGLAGADTQYF.

This clonotype counts as medium-sized. The genes are TRBV7-9 and TRBJ2-3; 7 nucleotides agree with TRBD2. Germline V gene data show CDR1 as SEHNR and CDR2 as FQNEAQ (reference sequence). With V trimmed by 3 bases and J by 5 bases, 8 bases remained unmatched. This CDR3 is 15 amino acids long. CDR3 sequence: CASSFGGVDQDTQYF. CDR3 bases: TGTGCCAGCAGCTTTGGGGGGGTAGACCAAGATACGCAGTATTTT.

This clonotype counts as medium-sized. This chain joins TRBV6-5 and TRBJ1-1; a weak D match, TRBD1 (6 bases). CDR1 and CDR2 (germline): MNHEY, SVGAGI. V dropped 2 bases and J dropped 6 bases, with 16 bases sitting between them. The CDR3 extends over 15 amino acids. The DNA for the CDR3 is TGTGCCAGCAGTTACGGGGGCGGAGGGCGGGCTGAAGCTTTCTTT. Translated, it gives CASSYGGGGRAEAFF.

This clonotype is termed medium-sized (0.01 to 0.1%). This chain links TRBV20-1 with TRBJ2-5; D perhaps matches TRBD2 (6 bases). The ends were cut back, 5 bases at V and 4 bases at J, with 17 bases in the middle. This CDR3 has 14 residues. The V gene's germline CDR1 is DFQATT and CDR2 SNEGSKA (reference sequence). Here the CDR3 DNA reads TGCAGTGCTTCCGGGAAGGAGGAGGGAGAGACCCAGTACTTC. Protein: CSASGKEEGETQYF.

This clonotype was counted at least ten times. The chain has TRBV6-5 and TRBJ1-1; 7 nucleotides line up with TRBD1. Per the germline V gene, CDR1 is MNHEY and CDR2 is SVGAGI. V gave up 6 bases and J gave up 4 bases; unmatched junction bases: 5. The CDR3 is made up of 13 amino acids. CDR3 bases: TGTGCCAGCAGGAAACAGGGGAGCACTGAAGCTTTCTTT. Its protein is CASRKQGSTEAFF.

This clonotype ranks as medium-sized. This rearrangement joins TRBV5-1 to TRBJ2-1; 7 bases agree with TRBD1. CDR3 length: 15 amino acids. CDR1 and CDR2 (germline): SGHRS, YFSETQ. V lost 0 bases, J lost 5 bases, and 5 bases stayed unmatched. CDR3 DNA sequence: TGCGCCAGCAGCTTGGGACAGGGTCTTCACAATGAGCAGTTCTTC. This sequence encodes CASSLGQGLHNEQFF. Full variable domain (outside the CDR3, taken from reference TRBV5-1 and TRBJ2-1): KAGVTQTPRYLIKTRGQQVTLSCSPISGHRSVSWYQQTPGQGLQFLFEYFSETQRNKGNFPGRFSGRQFSNSRSEMNVSTLELGDSALYLCASSLGQGLHNEQFFGPGTRLTVL.

By share, this clonotype counts as medium-sized. The chain links TRBV28 to TRBJ1-2; no definite D call. V lost 10 bases and J 4 bases, leaving 16 bases between the germline ends. CDR1 is MDHEN and CDR2 is SYDVKM in the germline V gene. The CDR3 is 13 residues long. The CDR3 region is CATPSPTSYGYTF. The CDR3 DNA follows: TGTGCCACCCCGTCCCCCACCTCCTATGGCTACACCTTC.

This clonotype was counted ten times or more. The rearrangement joins TRBV5-1 to TRBJ1-1; D not resolved. The CDR3 extends over 16 amino acids. The V gene's germline CDR1 is SGHRS and CDR2 YFSETQ. The ends were cut back, 3 bases at V and 2 bases at J, with 17 bases in the middle. The CDR3 here is CASSSQLNTKNTEAFF. CDR3 in DNA: TGCGCCAGCAGCTCGCAACTGAACACAAAAAACACTGAAGCTTTCTTT.

This clonotype was recorded many times. V usage is TRBV5-1 and J usage is TRBJ2-5; 7 bases align to TRBD2. Per the germline V gene, CDR1 is SGHRS and CDR2 is YFSETQ. This CDR3 is built from 14 residues. V lost 5 bases to trimming and J lost 1 base; unmatched junction nucleotides: 5. The CDR3: CASSLAEPQETQYF. CDR3 nucleotide sequence: TGCGCCAGCAGTCTAGCGGAGCCCCAAGAGACCCAGTACTTC.

This clonotype is deemed medium-sized (0.01 to 0.1%). This chain uses TRBV7-9 with TRBJ2-1; TRBD1 agrees at 10 bases. CDR3 length equals 15 residues. V was pared by 6 bases and J by 7 bases, with 9 bases of the junction left unmatched. CDR1 is SEHNR, CDR2 FQNEAQ, per germline (reference sequence). The CDR3 sequence: CASSPRTGGGNEQFF. In nucleotides, the CDR3 is TGTGCCAGCAGTCCAAGGACAGGGGGAGGGAATGAGCAGTTCTTC.

Many counts were recorded for this clonotype. This sequence joins TRBV12-3 or TRBV12-4 and TRBJ1-1; D call uncertain. Deletions cut 5 bases from V and 9 bases from J, with 19 bases between. This CDR3 is built from 14 residues. The CDR3 protein is CASSLGGGSAKAFF. The CDR3 DNA follows: TGTGCCAGCAGTCTGGGTGGTGGGAGCGCAAAAGCTTTCTTT.

This clonotype rates as medium-sized. The rearrangement links TRBV7-8 to TRBJ2-7; D is undetermined. This CDR3 region has 13 residues. Trimming stripped 3 bases from V and 6 bases from J, with 12 bases between. The V gene's germline CDR1 is SGHVS and CDR2 FQNEAQ. CDR3 DNA sequence: TGTGCCAGCAGCTTCGGCCGACCAGGCGAGCAGTACTTC. Its protein is CASSFGRPGEQYF.

This clonotype was picked up a small number of times. A much larger clone differs by one base, so this may be a read error. This rearrangement joins TRBV10-2 to TRBJ2-1; TRBD2 matches at 10 bases. The CDR3 is 15 amino acids. From germline, CDR1 is WSHSY and CDR2 SAAADI. V lost 11 bases, J lost 14 bases, and 21 bases stayed unmatched. CDR3 sequence reads: CAGTEGYLAGEFKFF. In nucleotides, the CDR3 is TGCGCCGGCACCGAAGGTTACCTAGCGGGAGAGTTTAAGTTCTTC.

On this clonotype itself: This may be a read error, as it is one base from a much larger clone. The chain employs TRBV5-1 and TRBJ2-1; D not certain. Germline-derived CDR1 and CDR2 are SGHRS and YFSETQ. The CDR3 contains 14 residues. Trimming took off 5 bases at V and 9 bases at J, with 18 bases between the two ends. The CDR3 coding sequence is TGCGCCAGCAGATTCGAGACTGGGTCTAGTGAGCAGTTCTTC. As protein: CASRFETGSSEQFF.

Within the sample, this clonotype is medium-sized (0.01 to 0.1%). This chain uses TRBV7-9 with TRBJ1-2; 7 positions match TRBD1. This CDR3 has 14 residues. Germline loops: CDR1 SEHNR, CDR2 FQNEAQ (reference sequence). The J segment lost 7 bases and the V segment lost 5 bases, leaving 10 bases of the junction unmatched. CDR3 sequence reads: CASSPQGQLRGYTF. The CDR3 nucleotides read TGTGCCAGCAGCCCTCAGGGACAGCTCCGTGGCTACACCTTC.

This clonotype was seen repeatedly, ten times or more. The chain carries TRBV5-1 and TRBJ2-5; 9 bases agree with TRBD1. This CDR3 contains 15 residues. Germline lookup yields CDR1 SGHRS and CDR2 YFSETQ. V lost 2 bases and J lost 4; bases outside the gene matches: 6. CDR3 region: CASSFTGGGGETQYF. For the CDR3, the DNA is TGCGCCAGCAGCTTTACAGGGGGCGGCGGAGAGACCCAGTACTTC. Using reference TRBV5-1 and TRBJ2-5 for the parts outside the CDR3, the full variable domain is KAGVTQTPRYLIKTRGQQVTLSCSPISGHRSVSWYQQTPGQGLQFLFEYFSETQRNKGNFPGRFSGRQFSNSRSEMNVSTLELGDSALYLCASSFTGGGGETQYFGPGTRLLVL.

J is TRBJ1-5 and V is TRBV29-1; 7 positions match TRBD1. This CDR3 is built from 16 residues. In germline, CDR1 is SQVTM, CDR2 ANQGSEA. V lost 5 bases, J lost 0 bases, and 10 bases stayed unmatched. CDR3 bases: TGCAGCGTTAAGACAGGGAGTCCCGATAGCAATCAGCCCCAGCATTTT. This translates into CSVKTGSPDSNQPQHF.

By sample share, this clonotype is medium-sized. The chain joins TRBV7-2 to TRBJ1-5; D remains unclear. V was cut by 4 bases and J by 9 bases, with 13 bases left in between. CDR1 is SGHTA and CDR2 is FQGNSA in the germline V gene. This CDR3 contains 13 residues. CDR3: CASSSELSGPQHF. The CDR3 bases are TGTGCCAGCAGCTCAGAGTTGTCGGGGCCCCAGCATTTT.

Comments on this clonotype: Possible read error: a much larger clone is one base away. The chain recombines TRBV5-1 with TRBJ1-6; TRBD1 matches 8 bases. The V segment lost 7 bases and the J segment 8 bases; nucleotides outside the gene matches: 11. The germline V gene has CDR1 SGHRS and CDR2 YFSETQ. CDR3 length equals 15 residues. The chain's CDR3 is CASGPIGQGDSPLHF. The CDR3 DNA sequence: TGCGCCAGCGGCCCCATTGGACAGGGAGATTCACCCCTCCACTTT. Drawing the rest from reference TRBV5-1 and TRBJ1-6, the complete variable domain is KAGVTQTPRYLIKTRGQQVTLSCSPISGHRSVSWYQQTPGQGLQFLFEYFSETQRNKGNFPGRFSGRQFSNSRSEMNVSTLELGDSALYLCASGPIGQGDSPLHFGNGTRLTVT.

Note on this clonotype: No conserved phenylalanine or tryptophan ends this CDR3, so it is likely a read error. The rearrangement links TRBV7-2 to TRBJ1-5, with unresolved D. This CDR3 is built from 17 residues. The V gene's germline CDR1 is SGHTA and CDR2 FQGNSA. The CDR3 nucleotides are TGTGCCAGCGGCTTAGGGCGGACGTACGATAGCAATCAGCCCCAGCATGTT. It specifies CASGLGRTYDSNQPQHV.

Points on this clonotype: This may come from a read error, since a much larger clone is one base off. The chain is built from TRBV7-9 and TRBJ2-2; D is unresolved. CDR3 size: 18 residues. Trimming left V 5 bases short and J 7 bases short, with 26 bases between. The germline V gene encodes CDR1 SEHNR and CDR2 FQNEAQ (reference sequence). The CDR3 sequence: CASSVGSVGGLRGGELFF. The CDR3 DNA follows: TGTGCCAGCAGCGTAGGATCGGTCGGCGGCCTCCGTGGCGGGGAGCTGTTTTTT.

Remarks on this clonotype: The CDR3 does not close with the conserved phenylalanine or tryptophan, likely indicating a read error. CDR3 bases: TGCGCCACCAGTGATGCCGACAGGGGAGGGAATGGCTACACCTCC. Translation: CATSDADRGGNGYTS. The chain couples TRBV24-1 to TRBJ1-2, with 8 bases matching TRBD1. The germline gives CDR1 KGHDR, CDR2 SFDVKD. This CDR3 has 15 residues.

As for this clonotype: It may be a read error: a sequence one base away is much more abundant. V usage is TRBV7-9 and J usage is TRBJ1-5; TRBD1 aligns across 7 bases. Germline values: CDR1 SEHNR, CDR2 FQNEAQ (reference sequence). The CDR3 runs to 15 residues. CDR3 region: CSSSPTTGSNQPQHF. In DNA, the CDR3 is TGTTCCAGCAGCCCTACGACAGGGAGCAATCAGCCCCAGCATTTT.

Sample share makes this clonotype medium-sized. V and J are TRBV4-3 and TRBJ2-5, with TRBD2 as a possible D gene (6 bases). Germline V gene data show CDR1 as LGHNA and CDR2 as YSLEER. This CDR3 has 14 amino acids. Trimming pared 3 bases from V and 5 bases from J, leaving 13 bases between. The chain's CDR3 is CASSHRRAAETQYF. The CDR3, as DNA: TGCGCCAGCAGCCACAGGAGGGCCGCTGAGACCCAGTACTTC.

In its sample, this clonotype was seen many times. The rearrangement links TRBV6-1 to TRBJ2-7; 13 positions agree with TRBD2. V lost 7 bases and J lost 5; bases outside the gene matches: 5. CDR1 and CDR2 from the germline V gene are MNHNS and SASEGT. The CDR3 has 14 residues. CDR3 nucleotide sequence: TGTGCCAGCAAGGGACTAGCGGGAAACCACGAGCAGTACTTC. Its translation is CASKGLAGNHEQYF.

This clonotype was picked up many times. V is TRBV29-1 and J is TRBJ2-1; 11 nucleotides align to TRBD2. Germline assignment: CDR1 SQVTM and CDR2 ANQGSEA. There are 15 residues in the CDR3. With 6 bases clipped from V and 4 bases from J, the junction kept 8 bases outside the gene matches. The chain's CDR3 is CSVDSGRGLYNEQFF. CDR3 in DNA: TGCAGCGTCGATAGCGGGAGGGGCCTTTACAATGAGCAGTTCTTC.

This clonotype has a count of ten or more. The CDR3 region has the DNA TGTGCCAGCAGTTTAGCTGGGGCCAACGTCCTGACTTTC. Translation: CASSLAGANVLTF. The gene calls are TRBV6-2 or TRBV6-3 and TRBJ2-6; D unclear. CDR1 and CDR2 from the germline V gene are MNHEY and SVGEGT. Trimming removed 4 bases at V and 2 bases at J, with 3 bases between. The CDR3 sequence is 13 residues long.